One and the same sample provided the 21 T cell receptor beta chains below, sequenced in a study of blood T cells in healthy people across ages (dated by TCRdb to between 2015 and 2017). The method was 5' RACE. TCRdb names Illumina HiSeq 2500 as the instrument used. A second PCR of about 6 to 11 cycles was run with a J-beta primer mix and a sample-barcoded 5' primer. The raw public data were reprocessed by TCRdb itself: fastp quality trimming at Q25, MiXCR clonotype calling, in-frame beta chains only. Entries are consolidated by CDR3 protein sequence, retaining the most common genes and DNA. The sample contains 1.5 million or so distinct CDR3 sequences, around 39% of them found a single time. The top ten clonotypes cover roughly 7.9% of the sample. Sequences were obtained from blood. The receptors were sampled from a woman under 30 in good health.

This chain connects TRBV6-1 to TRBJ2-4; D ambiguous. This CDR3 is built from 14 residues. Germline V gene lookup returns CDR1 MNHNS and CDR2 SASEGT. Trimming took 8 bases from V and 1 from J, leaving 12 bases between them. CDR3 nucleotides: TGTGCCAGCGAATGGGGAAATGCCAAAAACATTCAGTACTTC. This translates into CASEWGNAKNIQYF.

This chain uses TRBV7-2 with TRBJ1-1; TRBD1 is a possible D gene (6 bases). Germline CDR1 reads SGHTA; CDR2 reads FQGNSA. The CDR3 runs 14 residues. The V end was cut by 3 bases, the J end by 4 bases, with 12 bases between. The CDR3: CASSLVGASTEAFF. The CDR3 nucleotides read TGTGCCAGCAGCTTGGTGGGGGCAAGCACTGAAGCTTTCTTT.

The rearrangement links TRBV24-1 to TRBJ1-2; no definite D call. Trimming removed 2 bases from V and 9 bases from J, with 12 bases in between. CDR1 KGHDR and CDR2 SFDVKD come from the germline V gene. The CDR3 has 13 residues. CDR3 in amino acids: CATSDSQSLRYTF. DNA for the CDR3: TGTGCCACCAGTGATTCCCAGTCGCTACGCTACACCTTC.

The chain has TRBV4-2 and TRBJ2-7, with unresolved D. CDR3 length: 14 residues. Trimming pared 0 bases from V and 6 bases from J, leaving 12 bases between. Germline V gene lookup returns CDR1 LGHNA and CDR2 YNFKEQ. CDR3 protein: CASSQDKTSPEQYF. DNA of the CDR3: TGTGCCAGCAGCCAAGATAAGACATCCCCCGAGCAGTACTTC.

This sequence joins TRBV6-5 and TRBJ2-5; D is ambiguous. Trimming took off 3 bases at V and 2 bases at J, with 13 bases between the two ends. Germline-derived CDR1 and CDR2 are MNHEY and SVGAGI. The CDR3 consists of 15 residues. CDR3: CASSYSGPTQETQYF. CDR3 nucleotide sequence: TGTGCCAGCAGTTATTCGGGTCCTACTCAAGAGACCCAGTACTTC.

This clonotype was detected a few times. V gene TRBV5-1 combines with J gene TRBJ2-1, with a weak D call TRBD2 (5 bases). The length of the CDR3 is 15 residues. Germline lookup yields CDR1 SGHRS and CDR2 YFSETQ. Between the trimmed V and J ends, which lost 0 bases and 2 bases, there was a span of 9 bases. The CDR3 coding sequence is TGCGCCAGCAGCTTGGCGGAGGAAGCCTACAATGAGCAGTTCTTC. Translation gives CASSLAEEAYNEQFF. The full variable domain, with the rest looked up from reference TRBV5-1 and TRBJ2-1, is KAGVTQTPRYLIKTRGQQVTLSCSPISGHRSVSWYQQTPGQGLQFLFEYFSETQRNKGNFPGRFSGRQFSNSRSEMNVSTLELGDSALYLCASSLAEEAYNEQFFGPGTRLTVL.

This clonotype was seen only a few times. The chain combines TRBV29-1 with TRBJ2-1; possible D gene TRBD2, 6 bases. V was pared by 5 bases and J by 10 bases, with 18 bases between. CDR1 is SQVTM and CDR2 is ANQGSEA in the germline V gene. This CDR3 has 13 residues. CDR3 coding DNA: TGCAGCGTTCTCCGGGAGATGGGTCGGGAGCAGTTCTTC. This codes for CSVLREMGREQFF.

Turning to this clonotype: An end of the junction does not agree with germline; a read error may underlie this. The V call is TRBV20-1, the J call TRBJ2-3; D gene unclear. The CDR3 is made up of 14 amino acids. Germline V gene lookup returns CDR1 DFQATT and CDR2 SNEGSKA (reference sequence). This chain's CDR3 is CGAWTRPLPDTQYF. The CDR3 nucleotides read TGCGGTGCTTGGACCAGACCCCTCCCAGATACGCAGTATTTT.

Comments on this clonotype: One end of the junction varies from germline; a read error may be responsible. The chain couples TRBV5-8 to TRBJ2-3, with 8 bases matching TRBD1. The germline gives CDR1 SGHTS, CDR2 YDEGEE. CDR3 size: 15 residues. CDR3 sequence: CASSFRQGSTHTQYF. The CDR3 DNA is TGTGCCAGCAGCTTCCGACAGGGGAGCACACATACGCAGTATTTT.

The CDR3 coding sequence is TGTGCCAGCAGTGCAGGACTAGCGGACACCGGGGAGCTGTTTTTT. Protein: CASSAGLADTGELFF. The chain recombines TRBV6-1 with TRBJ2-2; TRBD2 agrees at 10 bases. V lost 4 bases and J lost 3; bases outside the gene matches: 2. This CDR3 comprises 15 residues. Looked up from germline, CDR1 is MNHNS and CDR2 is SASEGT.

CDR3 region: CASSGRAGDGNTIYF. The CDR3 DNA reads TGTGCCAGCAGCGGACGGGCCGGGGATGGAAACACCATATATTTT. The chain uses TRBV7-9 and TRBJ1-3; D unclear. Looked up from germline, CDR1 is SEHNR and CDR2 is FQNEAQ (reference sequence). The CDR3 loop spans 15 amino acids. The V gene lost 5 bases and the J gene lost 3 bases, with 14 bases spanning the gap.

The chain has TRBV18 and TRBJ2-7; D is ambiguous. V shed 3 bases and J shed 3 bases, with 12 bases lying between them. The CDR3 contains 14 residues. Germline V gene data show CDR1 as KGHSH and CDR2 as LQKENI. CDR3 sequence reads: CASSPQWADYEQYF. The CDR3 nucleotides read TGTGCCAGCTCACCTCAATGGGCCGACTACGAGCAGTACTTC. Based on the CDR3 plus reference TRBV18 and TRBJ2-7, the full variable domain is NAGVMQNPRHLVRRRGQEARLRCSPMKGHSHVYWYRQLPEEGLKFMVYLQKENIIDESGMPKERFSAEFPKEGPSILRIQQVVRGDSAAYFCASSPQWADYEQYFGPGTRLTVT.

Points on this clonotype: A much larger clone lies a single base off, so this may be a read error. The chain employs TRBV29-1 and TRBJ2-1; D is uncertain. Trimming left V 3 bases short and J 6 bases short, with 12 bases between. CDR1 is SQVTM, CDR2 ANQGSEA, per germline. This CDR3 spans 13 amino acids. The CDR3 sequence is CSVENRRSNEQFF. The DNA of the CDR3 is TGCAGCGTTGAGAATCGACGGAGCAATGAGCAGTTCTTC.

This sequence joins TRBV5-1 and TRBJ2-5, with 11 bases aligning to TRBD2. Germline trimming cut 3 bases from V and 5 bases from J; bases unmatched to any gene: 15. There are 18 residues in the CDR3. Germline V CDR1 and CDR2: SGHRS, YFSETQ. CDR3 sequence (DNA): TGCGCCAGCAGCTCAAAAAAAACTAGCGGGAGTATTCTGGAGACCCAGTACTTC. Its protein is CASSSKKTSGSILETQYF.

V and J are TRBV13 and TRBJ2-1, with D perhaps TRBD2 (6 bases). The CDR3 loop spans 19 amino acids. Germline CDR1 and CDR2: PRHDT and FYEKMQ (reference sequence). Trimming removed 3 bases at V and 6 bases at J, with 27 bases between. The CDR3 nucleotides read TGTGCCAGCAGCTTCTTTGGGCCGGGGGAGCGTCGGAGCCCCAATGAGCAGTTCTTC. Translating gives CASSFFGPGERRSPNEQFF.

CDR3 protein: CSARAEDRNQPQHF. Here the CDR3 DNA reads TGCAGTGCTAGAGCTGAGGACAGAAATCAGCCCCAGCATTTT. The chain has TRBV20-1 and TRBJ1-5, with D maybe TRBD1 (6 bases). This CDR3 has 14 residues. Germline lookup yields CDR1 DFQATT and CDR2 SNEGSKA (reference sequence). Between the trimmed V and J ends, which lost 1 base and 4 bases, there was a span of 11 bases.

The CDR3 spells CASSSGTSGSGEQFF. Written as DNA, the CDR3 is TGTGCCAGCAGTTCCGGGACTAGCGGGAGCGGTGAGCAGTTCTTC. The chain has TRBV27 and TRBJ2-1; 14 nucleotides align to TRBD2. V gave up 4 bases and J gave up 9 bases; unmatched junction bases: 5. This CDR3 is built from 15 residues. Germline lookup yields CDR1 MNHEY and CDR2 SMNVEV (reference sequence).

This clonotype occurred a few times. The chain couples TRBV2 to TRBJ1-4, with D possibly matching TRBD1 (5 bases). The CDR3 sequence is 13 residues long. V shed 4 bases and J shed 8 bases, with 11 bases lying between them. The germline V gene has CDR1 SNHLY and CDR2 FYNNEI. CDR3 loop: CASSVGGREKLFF. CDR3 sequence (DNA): TGTGCCAGCAGTGTCGGGGGTAGGGAAAAACTGTTTTTT.

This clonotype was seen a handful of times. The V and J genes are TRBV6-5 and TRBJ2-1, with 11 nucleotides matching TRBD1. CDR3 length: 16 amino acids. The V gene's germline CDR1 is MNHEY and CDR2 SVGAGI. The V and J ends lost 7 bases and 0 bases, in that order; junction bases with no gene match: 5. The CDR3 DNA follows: TGTGCCAGCACCCCAGGGACAGGGGGCTCCTACAATGAGCAGTTCTTC. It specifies CASTPGTGGSYNEQFF.

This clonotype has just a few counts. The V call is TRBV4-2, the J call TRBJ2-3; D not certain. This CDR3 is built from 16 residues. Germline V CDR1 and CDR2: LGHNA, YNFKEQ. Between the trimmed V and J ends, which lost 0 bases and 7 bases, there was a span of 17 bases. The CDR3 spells CASSQELGTVQNTQYF. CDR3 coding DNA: TGTGCCAGCAGCCAAGAGCTGGGAACGGTCCAGAATACGCAGTATTTT.

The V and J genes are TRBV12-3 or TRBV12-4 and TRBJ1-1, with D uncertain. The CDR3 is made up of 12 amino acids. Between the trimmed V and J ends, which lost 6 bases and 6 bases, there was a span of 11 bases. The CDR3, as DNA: TGTGCCAGCAGCTTGCTAGGCTCTGAAGCTTTCTTT. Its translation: CASSLLGSEAFF.